This T cell receptor beta chain was identified during a study of blood T cell repertoires in COVID-19. Clones were read by immunoSEQ multiplex PCR, and TCRdb kept only the in-frame ones, dropping some. The repertoire holds about 200,000 clones, 85% to 90% seen once, with 20% to 25% in the top ten. Germline V CDR1 and CDR2: SGHVS, FQNEAQ. CDR3 size: 16 residues. Trimming at V came to 3 bases and at J to 8 bases, leaving 11 bases not matched to a gene. The sequencing sample was made of PBMCs or T cells enriched from blood (not recorded which). The receptor's source is a woman aged 35 to 49 in a cohort exposed to, infected with or recovered from COVID-19 (not recorded which). The chain carries TRBV7-8 and TRBJ2-1; 9 nucleotides align to TRBD2. CDR3 in amino acids: CASSFSGRSGSDEQFF. CDR3 DNA: TGTGCCAGCAGCTTCAGCGGGAGGAGCGGCAGCGATGAGCAGTTCTTC.